This T cell receptor beta chain was recorded in a study of T cells in Graves' hyperthyroidism and ophthalmopathy. This CDR3 spans 15 amino acids. Per the germline V gene, CDR1 is LGHNA and CDR2 is YSLEER. Trimming shortened V by 0 bases and J by 2 bases, and 10 bases separated the two germline ends. The CDR3 regions of TCR beta were amplified from RNA transcripts. The primer set for the first-round RT-PCR of the TCR CDR3 was HTBI. One entry per CDR3 protein, called by TCRdb with MiXCR from the multiplex PCR reads. Altogether approximately 690,000 distinct CDR3 sequences are present, roughly 15% being singletons, with the ten largest covering under 15%.

The clonotype originates from a woman aged 45 to 65 with Graves' ophthalmopathy. The chain links TRBV4-3 to TRBJ1-1; D is unclear. The sequencing sample was made of blood. CDR3 in DNA: TGCGCCAGCAGCCAAGATCTTGGCCGAAACACTGAAGCTTTCTTT. Its protein product is CASSQDLGRNTEAFF.